The 24 T cell receptor beta chains below all came from one sample that was sequenced in a study of CD4 T cells in relation to SARS-CoV-2 and coronaviruses. Method: immunoSEQ multiplex PCR; TCRdb's copy keeps in-frame clones and lacks some. In the table there are approximately 24,000 clones, 60% to 75% of which are singletons. For these receptors, no antigen is known. Unexposed donor CD4+ T cells date from about 2011-2019, before the COVID-19 pandemic. The cells were cultured for around ten days before CD4+ T cells were isolated. Sequencing used CD4+ T cells from PBMCs, cultured in vitro. The receptors originated from a human donor in good health.

V gene TRBV4-2 combines with J gene TRBJ1-6, with D perhaps TRBD1 (6 bases). There are 21 residues in the CDR3. Deletions cut 0 bases from V and 0 bases from J, with 21 bases between. Germline CDR1 reads LGHNA; CDR2 reads YNFKEQ. CDR3: CASSQDTVIGTPNSYNSPLHF. The CDR3 DNA follows: TGTGCCAGCAGCCAAGATACCGTCATCGGGACACCCAACTCCTATAATTCACCCCTCCACTTT.

The chain links TRBV2 to TRBJ1-1, with D tentatively TRBD1 (5 bases). Trimming took 6 bases from V and 0 from J, leaving 14 bases between them. Germline CDR1 is SNHLY and CDR2 is FYNNEI. The CDR3 is made up of 15 amino acids. The CDR3 here is CASRYGPGMNTEAFF. The CDR3, as DNA: TGTGCCAGCAGATACGGGCCAGGGATGAACACTGAAGCTTTCTTT.

The V and J genes are TRBV27 and TRBJ1-3; D is unresolved. V was clipped by 1 base and J by 4 bases, with 23 bases between them. The CDR3 totals 19 residues. The germline gives CDR1 MNHEY, CDR2 SMNVEV (reference sequence). Here the CDR3 DNA reads TGTGCCAGCAGTTTATTCCCCCCCTGGTGGGAGAATTTAGGAAACACCATATATTTT. Encoded protein: CASSLFPPWWENLGNTIYF.

This sequence joins TRBV9 and TRBJ1-1; a weak D match, TRBD1 (5 bases). The CDR3 sequence is 15 residues long. CDR1 and CDR2 (germline): SGDLS, YYNGEE. The V and J ends lost 0 bases and 4 bases respectively, with 13 bases between them. The CDR3 here is CASSVGPGRGTEAFF. The CDR3 DNA sequence: TGTGCCAGCAGCGTAGGCCCCGGAAGGGGCACTGAAGCTTTCTTT.

The chain combines TRBV6-2 or TRBV6-3 with TRBJ1-5; no clear D gene. Germline lookup yields CDR1 MNHEY and CDR2 SVGEGT. The CDR3 extends over 12 amino acids. V lost 2 bases to trimming and J lost 7 bases, with 6 bases between them. The CDR3 DNA is TGTGCCAGCAGTTACGGGGAGCAGCCCCAGCATTTT. The encoded protein is CASSYGEQPQHF.

The rearrangement links TRBV9 to TRBJ2-7, with 15 bases fitting TRBD2. The V and J ends lost 2 bases and 4 bases, in that order; junction bases with no gene match: 10. Germline CDR1 is SGDLS and CDR2 is YYNGEE. The CDR3 extends over 18 amino acids. This CDR3 reads CASSVGTSGRRLGYEQYF. The CDR3, as DNA: TGTGCCAGCAGCGTGGGGACTAGCGGGAGGAGATTGGGATACGAGCAGTACTTC.

This clone was seen more than once but under ten times. CDR3 DNA sequence: TGTGCCAGCAGCTTAGGCCCTCTCGCATATAATTCACCCCTCCACTTT. This encodes CASSLGPLAYNSPLHF. The chain employs TRBV7-9 and TRBJ1-6; no reliable D call. V gave up 1 base and J gave up 4 bases, with 11 bases separating them. Germline V gene sequence: CDR1 SEHNR, CDR2 FQNEAQ (reference sequence). There are 16 residues in the CDR3.

The chain joins TRBV30 to TRBJ1-1; D ambiguous. Trimming removed 3 bases from V and 8 bases from J, with 13 bases in between. CDR1 is GTSNPN and CDR2 is SVGIG in the germline V gene (reference sequence). This CDR3 has 12 residues. CDR3 nucleotide sequence: TGTGCCTGGAGACGAGACCCCGGGGAAGCTTTCTTT. It codes for CAWRRDPGEAFF.

The chain carries TRBV3-1 (or the pseudogene TRBV3-2) and TRBJ2-3, with 10 bases identical to TRBD2. Germline V gene sequence: CDR1 LGHDT, CDR2 YNNKEL (reference sequence). The CDR3 extends over 18 amino acids. V was pared by 2 bases and J by 7 bases, with 15 bases of the junction left unmatched. CDR3 amino acids: CASSQNPAGAGGPNTQYF. As DNA, the CDR3 is TGTGCCAGCAGCCAAAACCCCGCGGGAGCGGGAGGGCCAAATACGCAGTATTTT.

The gene calls are TRBV19 and TRBJ2-2; TRBD1 is a possible D gene (5 bases). This CDR3 comprises 13 residues. Trimming removed 4 bases at V and 4 bases at J, with 7 bases between. Germline CDR1 reads LNHDA; CDR2 reads SQIVND (reference sequence). CDR3 residues: CASSSQGTGELFF. Here the CDR3 DNA reads TGTGCCAGTAGTAGCCAGGGCACCGGGGAGCTGTTTTTT.

The chain recombines TRBV18 with TRBJ2-7, with TRBD2 matching 8 bases. The CDR3 has 16 amino acids. Germline CDR1 is KGHSH and CDR2 is LQKENI. V dropped 1 base and J dropped 0; count of bases not matched to a gene: 5. This chain's CDR3 is CASSPRATSDSYEQYF. The CDR3 DNA sequence: TGTGCCAGCTCACCACGGGCGACTAGCGACTCCTACGAGCAGTACTTC.

The rearrangement joins TRBV2 to TRBJ2-7; 7 nucleotides align to TRBD1. This CDR3 comprises 13 residues. Looked up from germline, CDR1 is SNHLY and CDR2 is FYNNEI. Unmatched junction bases numbered 8, after V lost 8 bases and J lost 4 bases. The CDR3 DNA is TGTGCCAGCGGGACAGAACCACTGTACGAGCAGTACTTC. Translating it yields CASGTEPLYEQYF.

This clone was observed a single time. V gene TRBV7-9 combines with J gene TRBJ1-2, with D uncertain. CDR3 length equals 13 residues. V lost 5 bases and J 8 bases, leaving 15 bases between the germline ends. The germline V gene encodes CDR1 SEHNR and CDR2 FQNEAQ (reference sequence). In DNA, the CDR3 is TGTGCCAGCAGCCCTGCTTTCCGGGTGGGCTACACCTTC. It codes for CASSPAFRVGYTF. Full variable domain (remainder filled in from reference TRBV7-9 and TRBJ1-2): DTGVSQNPRHKITKRGQNVTFRCDPISEHNRLYWYRQTLGQGPEFLTYFQNEAQLEKSRLLSDRFSAERPKGSFSTLEIQRTEQGDSAMYLCASSPAFRVGYTFGSGTRLTVV.

The V and J genes are TRBV9 and TRBJ2-5, with a possible D match to TRBD1 (6 bases). From germline, CDR1 is SGDLS and CDR2 YYNGEE. The CDR3 contains 14 residues. Trimming took 4 bases from V and 1 from J, leaving 11 bases between them. The CDR3 nucleotides are TGTGCCAGCAGCCCGGGACAACTCCAAGAGACCCAGTACTTC. Amino acids: CASSPGQLQETQYF.

The chain recombines TRBV6-5 with TRBJ1-3; no definite D call. This CDR3 spans 15 amino acids. Germline V CDR1 and CDR2: MNHEY, SVGAGI. The ends were cut back, 0 bases at V and 0 bases at J, with 6 bases in the middle. The CDR3 DNA follows: TGTGCCAGCAGTTACTCGCGGAGCTCTGGAAACACCATATATTTT. It yields the protein CASSYSRSSGNTIYF.

The chain carries TRBV4-3 and TRBJ1-1, with 7 bases matching TRBD1. V lost 3 bases to trimming and J lost 0 bases; unmatched junction nucleotides: 7. CDR3 size: 16 residues. The germline V gene encodes CDR1 LGHNA and CDR2 YSLEER. CDR3 residues: CASSHGTQGVNTEAFF. CDR3 DNA: TGCGCCAGCAGCCATGGAACGCAGGGGGTGAACACTGAAGCTTTCTTT.

The rearrangement uses TRBV9 and TRBJ2-7; 12 nucleotides match TRBD2. V shed 0 bases, J shed 7 bases, and the junction held 5 bases outside the gene matches. Per germline, CDR1 SGDLS and CDR2 YYNGEE. The CDR3 contains 15 residues. CDR3 protein: CASSVASGGASEQYF. CDR3 in DNA: TGTGCCAGCAGCGTAGCTAGCGGGGGGGCATCTGAGCAGTACTTC.

The V call is TRBV3-1 (or the pseudogene TRBV3-2), the J call TRBJ2-1; D remains ambiguous. Germline V lookup: CDR1 LGHDT, CDR2 YNNKEL (reference sequence). This CDR3 region has 17 residues. The ends were cut back, 1 base at V and 10 bases at J, with 23 bases in the middle. The CDR3: CASSQVGDGSANWEQFF. The CDR3 DNA follows: TGTGCCAGCAGCCAAGTTGGAGACGGTTCCGCCAACTGGGAGCAGTTCTTC.

As concerns this clone: One end of the junction fails to match germline, which may point to a read error. The chain carries TRBV7-7 and TRBJ2-3; TRBD2 is a possible D gene (5 bases). Germline CDR1 reads SSHAT; CDR2 reads FNYEAQ (reference sequence). This CDR3 has 16 residues. The CDR3, as DNA: TGTGCTAGCAGCTTAGGTCGAGGGCCTGGCACAGATACGCAGTATTTT. Its translation is CASSLGRGPGTDTQYF.

The rearrangement links TRBV7-9 to TRBJ2-1, with 9 bases that match TRBD1. The CDR3 is made up of 15 amino acids. CDR1 and CDR2 (germline): SEHNR, FQNEAQ (reference sequence). Trimming at V came to 4 bases and at J to 6 bases, leaving 7 bases not matched to a gene. The CDR3 region is CASSYRGRGSNEQFF. The CDR3 DNA reads as TGTGCCAGCAGCTACAGGGGGCGCGGGAGCAATGAGCAGTTCTTC.

The V and J genes are TRBV18 and TRBJ2-7; tentatively, D is TRBD1 (6 bases). V was trimmed by 0 bases and J by 0 bases, leaving 15 bases between them. The CDR3 has 17 residues. The germline V gene encodes CDR1 KGHSH and CDR2 LQKENI. The CDR3 bases are TGTGCCAGCTCACCACCCGGGACAAAACCTCCCTCCTACGAGCAGTACTTC. It codes for CASSPPGTKPPSYEQYF.

The gene calls are TRBV4-2 and TRBJ1-5; TRBD1 aligns across 8 bases. This CDR3 contains 14 residues. J gave up 5 bases and V 6 bases, and 6 bases lay outside the gene matches. Germline V gene data show CDR1 as LGHNA and CDR2 as YNFKEQ. CDR3 residues: CASRETGDDQPQHF. CDR3 coding DNA: TGTGCCAGCAGGGAGACAGGGGACGATCAGCCCCAGCATTTT.

The rearrangement links TRBV11-1 to TRBJ2-2; tentatively, D is TRBD2 (5 bases). Germline loops: CDR1 SGHAT, CDR2 FQDESV (reference sequence). This CDR3 region has 16 residues. V lost 3 bases and J lost 7, with 18 bases in between. The CDR3 nucleotides read TGTGCCAGCAGCTTGGGTTGGGAGATGGGAAGCGGGGAGCTGTTTTTT. Translating it yields CASSLGWEMGSGELFF.

CDR3: CASSHFYEQYF. The CDR3 region has the DNA TGTGCCAGCAGTCACTTCTACGAGCAGTACTTC. This chain joins TRBV6-2 or TRBV6-3 and TRBJ2-7; D unclear. The germline V gene encodes CDR1 MNHEY and CDR2 SVGEGT. Trimming stripped 5 bases from V and 3 bases from J, with 5 bases between. The CDR3 length is 11 residues.